The 22 T cell receptor beta chains below all came from one sample that was sequenced in a study of shared clonotypes between healthy human individuals. Only in-frame clones appear in the TCRdb table, and some are missing; sequencing was by immunoSEQ multiplex PCR. The data contain 600,000 to 750,000 clones, over 55% of them singletons. Material: memory CD4+ T cells sorted from blood. Documented subset: CD45RA-negative fraction. Source of these receptors: a woman in her twenties or thirties in good health.

This clone was observed a handful of times. The gene calls are TRBV30 and TRBJ1-5; D remains unclear. The V end lost 2 bases, the J end lost 7 bases, and 12 bases lay between the germline ends. The CDR3 consists of 13 residues. Germline CDR1 reads GTSNPN; CDR2 reads SVGIG (reference sequence). This CDR3 reads CAWSMAARQPQHF. The CDR3 nucleotides are TGTGCCTGGAGTATGGCCGCACGGCAGCCCCAGCATTTT. The full variable domain, in which reference TRBV30 and TRBJ1-5 provide the parts outside the CDR3, is SQTIHQWPATLVQPVGSPLSLECTVEGTSNPNLYWYRQAAGRGLQLLFYSVGIGQISSEVPQNLSASRPQDRQFILSSKKLLLSDSGFYLCAWSMAARQPQHFGDGTRLSIL.

This chain links TRBV5-8 with TRBJ1-5; TRBD1 aligns across 9 bases. The germline V gene encodes CDR1 SGHTS and CDR2 YDEGEE. The CDR3 is 15 residues long. Trimming at V came to 4 bases and at J to 6 bases, leaving 8 bases not matched to a gene. CDR3 bases: TGTGCCAGCAGCCTGGTCGGGACAGGGAGTCAGCCCCAGCATTTT. Its protein product is CASSLVGTGSQPQHF.

V and J are TRBV7-8 and TRBJ2-3; 7 bases align to TRBD2. The CDR3 is 16 amino acids. The J segment lost 2 bases and the V segment lost 4 bases, leaving 9 bases of the junction unmatched. Germline CDR1 and CDR2: SGHVS and FQNEAQ. CDR3: CASSSKRGGVTDTQYF. The CDR3 nucleotides read TGTGCCAGCAGCTCAAAGCGGGGAGGGGTCACAGATACGCAGTATTTT.

The chain joins TRBV7-3 to TRBJ1-4; possible D gene TRBD1, 5 bases. Trimming took 5 bases from V and 4 from J, leaving 11 bases between them. Germline CDR1 and CDR2: SGHTA and FQGTGA. The CDR3 runs 14 residues. As DNA, the CDR3 is TGTGCCAGCAGCCCCGGGGCAGATAATGAAAAACTGTTTTTT. Protein: CASSPGADNEKLFF.

This chain joins TRBV6-6 and TRBJ2-7; D remains ambiguous. Deletions cut 3 bases from V and 1 base from J, with 10 bases between. The CDR3 length is 14 residues. The germline V gene encodes CDR1 MNHNY and CDR2 SVGAGI (reference sequence). CDR3 residues: CASSYAPFSYEQYF. The DNA of the CDR3 is TGTGCCAGCAGTTATGCCCCCTTTTCCTACGAGCAGTACTTC.

The chain couples TRBV5-6 to TRBJ2-3; D not resolved. The CDR3 spans 13 residues. V gave up 1 base and J gave up 4 bases, with 7 bases separating them. Germline-derived CDR1 and CDR2 are SGHDT and YYEEEE. The CDR3 here is CASSLKVSDTQYF. The CDR3, as DNA: TGTGCCAGCAGCTTGAAGGTATCAGATACGCAGTATTTT.

V and J are TRBV6-1 and TRBJ1-5; D might be TRBD1 (6 bases). Germline-derived CDR1 and CDR2 are MNHNS and SASEGT. The length of the CDR3 is 15 residues. V lost 5 bases, J lost 7 bases, and 18 bases lay in between. The CDR3 protein is CASSPNRVNNQPQHF. In DNA form, the CDR3 reads TGTGCCAGCAGTCCAAACAGGGTTAATAACCAGCCCCAGCATTTT.

This clone was seen a handful of times. The rearrangement uses TRBV20-1 and TRBJ1-2; the match to TRBD1 covers 7 bases. The CDR3 has 10 residues. CDR1 and CDR2 (germline): DFQATT, SNEGSKA (reference sequence). The ends lost 5 bases at V and 7 bases at J; junction bases unmatched: 1. Written as DNA, the CDR3 is TGCAGTGCTTCAGGGGGTGGCTACACCTTC. Protein sequence: CSASGGGYTF.

This chain links TRBV18 with TRBJ2-1; D call uncertain. This CDR3 is 16 amino acids long. V lost 3 bases and J lost 0, with 12 bases in between. The germline V gene has CDR1 KGHSH and CDR2 LQKENI. CDR3 residues: CASSPTGLSSYNEQFF. The CDR3 DNA reads TGTGCCAGCTCACCGACCGGGTTGAGCTCCTACAATGAGCAGTTCTTC.

V is TRBV7-2 and J is TRBJ2-2; 7 positions match TRBD1. The CDR3 is made up of 15 amino acids. V shed 5 bases and J 4 bases; nucleotides not matched to a gene: 7. Germline V gene data show CDR1 as SGHTA and CDR2 as FQGNSA. The CDR3 DNA is TGTGCCAGCAGCCGAGGGACAGCTATCACCGGGGAGCTGTTTTTT. Protein sequence: CASSRGTAITGELFF.

This clone appeared a few times. The V and J genes are TRBV28 and TRBJ2-5; TRBD1 is a possible D gene (5 bases). Trimming removed 1 base from V and 2 bases from J, with 11 bases in between. The CDR3 sequence is 15 residues long. CDR1 is MDHEN and CDR2 is SYDVKM in the germline V gene. The CDR3, as DNA: TGTGCCAGCAGTTTATCAGGGCTCCTTCAAGAGACCCAGTACTTC. This gives the protein CASSLSGLLQETQYF.

CDR3 DNA: TGTGCCAGCTCCGTGGGAGGACAGAACCAATGGGAGCAGTACTTC. Its protein is CASSVGGQNQWEQYF. The chain recombines TRBV18 with TRBJ2-7; D is perhaps TRBD1 or TRBD2 (6 bases each). Germline loops: CDR1 KGHSH, CDR2 LQKENI. Trimming took 6 bases from V and 7 from J, leaving 22 bases between them. This CDR3 is built from 15 residues.

The V gene is TRBV7-6, the J gene TRBJ1-5; the D gene is possibly TRBD1 (6 bases). V was cut by 2 bases and J by 7 bases, with 15 bases left in between. The germline V gene encodes CDR1 SGHVS and CDR2 FNYEAQ. CDR3 length: 15 amino acids. CDR3 nucleotides: TGTGCCAGCAGCTTACTGGAGGGGGTGGGGCAGCCCCAGCATTTT. Translated: CASSLLEGVGQPQHF. Drawing the rest from reference TRBV7-6 and TRBJ1-5, the complete variable domain is GAGVSQSPRYKVTKRGQDVALRCDPISGHVSLYWYRQALGQGPEFLTYFNYEAQQDKSGLPNDRFSAERPEGSISTLTIQRTEQRDSAMYRCASSLLEGVGQPQHFGDGTRLSIL.

This clone was detected only a few times. The rearrangement links TRBV2 to TRBJ2-5, with 9 positions matching TRBD1. V lost 4 bases and J lost 4; bases outside the gene matches: 7. The length of the CDR3 is 15 residues. Per germline, CDR1 SNHLY and CDR2 FYNNEI. The CDR3 DNA reads as TGTGCCAGCAGTGCCGAACAGGGGGCCATAGAGACCCAGTACTTC. Protein product: CASSAEQGAIETQYF.

The genes are TRBV4-1 and TRBJ2-4; D remains ambiguous. V shed 1 base and J shed 5 bases, with 12 bases lying between them. The germline gives CDR1 MGHRA, CDR2 YSYEKL. This CDR3 is 15 amino acids long. CDR3 residues: CASSQGAQIENIQYF. As DNA, the CDR3 is TGCGCCAGCAGCCAAGGGGCCCAGATAGAAAACATTCAGTACTTC.

This clone was recorded a few times. This sample also contains other DNA sequences that code for the same CDR3. CDR3 protein: CASSARLAGDTGELFF. For the CDR3, the DNA is TGCGCCAGCAGCGCCCGACTAGCGGGAGACACCGGGGAGCTGTTTTTT. The V and J genes are TRBV5-1 and TRBJ2-2; 12 positions match TRBD2. The CDR3 sequence is 16 residues long. The ends lost 4 bases at V and 3 bases at J; junction bases unmatched: 4. Germline CDR1 reads SGHRS; CDR2 reads YFSETQ.

J is TRBJ2-7 and V is TRBV6-5, with D hard to call. Trimming removed 0 bases from V and 3 bases from J, with 12 bases in between. The CDR3 loop spans 15 amino acids. Germline values: CDR1 MNHEY, CDR2 SVGAGI. The CDR3 DNA follows: TGTGCCAGCAGTTACTCGAAAGGATGGAACTACGAGCAGTACTTC. Protein product: CASSYSKGWNYEQYF.

The chain carries TRBV30 and TRBJ2-7; the D gene is possibly TRBD1 (5 bases). The CDR3 sequence is 11 residues long. Per the germline V gene, CDR1 is GTSNPN and CDR2 is SVGIG (reference sequence). The germline V and J ends were trimmed by 3 bases and 4 bases, with 7 bases remaining between them. The CDR3 loop reads CAWSRQYEQYF. The CDR3 DNA sequence: TGTGCCTGGAGCCGACAGTACGAGCAGTACTTC.

The chain uses TRBV6-5 and TRBJ2-3; TRBD2 matches 7 bases. The CDR3 has 14 residues. The germline gives CDR1 MNHEY, CDR2 SVGAGI. CDR3 loop: CASGRTRGTDTQYF. DNA of the CDR3: TGTGCTTCTGGGAGGACTAGGGGCACAGATACGCAGTATTTT.

This clone was detected once. This rearrangement joins TRBV9 to TRBJ2-7, with 9 bases matching TRBD1. The CDR3 length is 15 residues. Looked up from germline, CDR1 is SGDLS and CDR2 is YYNGEE. The V and J ends lost 3 bases and 5 bases, in that order; junction bases with no gene match: 9. CDR3 residues: CASSATTGGGHEQYF. CDR3 bases: TGTGCCAGCAGCGCTACGACAGGGGGTGGACACGAGCAGTACTTC.

This sequence joins TRBV10-3 and TRBJ2-5, with unresolved D. This CDR3 has 15 residues. Germline CDR1 is ENHRY and CDR2 is SYGVKD. The germline V and J ends were trimmed by 11 bases and 1 base, with 20 bases remaining between them. CDR3 residues: CASAPPGVGQETQYF. As DNA, the CDR3 is TGTGCCTCTGCACCCCCCGGTGTGGGCCAAGAGACCCAGTACTTC.

There are a few counts of this clone. This rearrangement joins TRBV19 to TRBJ1-2, with D unresolved. The CDR3 is 11 amino acids. The V gene's germline CDR1 is LNHDA and CDR2 SQIVND (reference sequence). Deletions cut 5 bases from V and 7 bases from J, with 8 bases between. This CDR3 is CASSLHFGYTF. In DNA form, the CDR3 reads TGTGCCAGTAGTCTCCATTTTGGCTACACCTTC.